This TCR beta chain was obtained from a study of cytomegalovirus exposure and HLA in healthy donors. Broader study findings: In an earlier analysis, in approximately 570 donors, most V segments appeared productive either ~90% or ~30% of the time. The authors enumerated roughly 160 TCR beta chains as linked to cytomegalovirus. Usually a TCR sequence was rare, but some public TCRs were found in many donors.

With respect to this clone: Its matching antigen is unknown.

Germline CDR1 and CDR2: SGHRS and YFSETQ. Deletions cut 2 bases from V and 7 bases from J, with 13 bases between. The CDR3 loop spans 13 amino acids. The study ran its PCR with 60 Vbeta and 13 Jbeta primers. TCRdb's table, derived via immunoSEQ multiplex PCR, lists solely in-frame clones and lacks some. This sample contains about 130,000 clones. The specimen sequenced was PBMCs. This chain connects TRBV5-1 to TRBJ2-7; no clear D gene. This TCR was sampled from a woman aged 60-75 years in good health and CMV-seronegative. The CDR3 DNA is TGCGCCAGCAGCTTAACGAGGTCCGGGGAGCAGTACTTC. It encodes CASSLTRSGEQYF.